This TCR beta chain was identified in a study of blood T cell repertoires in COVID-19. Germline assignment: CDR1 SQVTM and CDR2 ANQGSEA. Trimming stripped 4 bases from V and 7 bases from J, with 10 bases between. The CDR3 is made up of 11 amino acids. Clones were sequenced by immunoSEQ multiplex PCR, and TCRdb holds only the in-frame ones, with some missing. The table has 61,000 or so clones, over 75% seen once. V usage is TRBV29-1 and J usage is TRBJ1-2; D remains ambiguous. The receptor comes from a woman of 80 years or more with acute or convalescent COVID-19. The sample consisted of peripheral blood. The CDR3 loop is CSVGFGGGYTF. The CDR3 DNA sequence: TGCAGCGTTGGTTTCGGCGGTGGCTACACCTTC.